The following is a TCR beta chain sequence with its context. What it recognizes is unknown. The CDR3 spans 13 residues. V lost 6 bases, J lost 1 base, and 9 bases lay in between. The germline V gene has CDR1 KGHSH and CDR2 LQKENI. The PCR ran on 60 Vbeta and 13 Jbeta primers. The data were produced by immunoSEQ multiplex PCR, yet TCRdb's version contains in-frame clones alone and is incomplete. The sample records over 100,000 clones, almost 70% being singletons. This entry is derived from a study of cytomegalovirus exposure and HLA in healthy donors. Findings and caveats of the study: TCR beta sequences numbering around 15,000 were associated with HLA alleles at 0.05 false discovery rate in a later analysis. There were a few CMV-associated chains whose specificity for CMV antigens was confirmed in vitro. An analysis was carried out at a later point. It showed that HLA-associated TCR beta chains were more clonally expanded than equally common non-associated chains. The investigators catalogued under 200 TCR beta chains as cytomegalovirus-associated.

The sequence came from a man aged 25 to 40 in good health and CMV-seropositive. The chain couples TRBV18 to TRBJ1-1, with a tentative D call TRBD1 (5 bases). Source material: PBMCs. The CDR3 sequence is CASSQTGNTEAFF. The DNA for the CDR3 is TGTGCCAGCTCGCAAACAGGGAACACTGAAGCTTTCTTT.